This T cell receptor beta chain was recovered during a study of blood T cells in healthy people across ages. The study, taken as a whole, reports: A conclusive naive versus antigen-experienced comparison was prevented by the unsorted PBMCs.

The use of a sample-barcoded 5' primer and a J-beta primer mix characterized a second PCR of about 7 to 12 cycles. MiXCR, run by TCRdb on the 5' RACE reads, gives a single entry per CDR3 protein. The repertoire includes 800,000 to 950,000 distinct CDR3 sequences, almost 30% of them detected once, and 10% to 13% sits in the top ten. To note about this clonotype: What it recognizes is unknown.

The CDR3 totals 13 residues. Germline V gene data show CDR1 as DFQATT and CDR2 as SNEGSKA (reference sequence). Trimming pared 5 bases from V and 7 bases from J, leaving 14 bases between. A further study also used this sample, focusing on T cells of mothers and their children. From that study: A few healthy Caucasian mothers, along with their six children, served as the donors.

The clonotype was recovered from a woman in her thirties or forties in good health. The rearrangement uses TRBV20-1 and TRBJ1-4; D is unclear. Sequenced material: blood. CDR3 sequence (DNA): TGCAGTGCTGTGGGGTCGACTTTTGAAAAACTGTTTTTT. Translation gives CSAVGSTFEKLFF.